This T cell receptor (beta chain) stems from a study of blood T cell repertoires in COVID-19. Study-wide context: Samples representing acute and convalescent COVID-19 were sourced from the United States, Italy and Spain.

Original data processing: Scientists estimated how many nucleated cells there were by amplifying reference gene primers. Data came from immunoSEQ multiplex PCR; TCRdb stores just in-frame clones and leaves some out. The V and J calls and clone size were taken over from that table, and D and trimming were inferred from the DNA. The sample has under 200,000 clones, roughly four fifths seen once; the top ten hold roughly 2%. Germline lookup yields CDR1 MNHEY and CDR2 SVGAGI. Trimming took 6 bases from V and 7 from J; bases not matched to a gene: 9. The CDR3 is 15 amino acids. The chain has TRBV6-5 and TRBJ2-1; 10 nucleotides align to TRBD1. The sequencing sample was made of peripheral blood. The clonotype was recovered from a woman over 75 with acute or convalescent COVID-19. CDR3 sequence reads: CASRVTGTGVNEQFF. The CDR3 bases are TGTGCCAGCAGAGTTACCGGGACAGGGGTTAATGAGCAGTTCTTC.